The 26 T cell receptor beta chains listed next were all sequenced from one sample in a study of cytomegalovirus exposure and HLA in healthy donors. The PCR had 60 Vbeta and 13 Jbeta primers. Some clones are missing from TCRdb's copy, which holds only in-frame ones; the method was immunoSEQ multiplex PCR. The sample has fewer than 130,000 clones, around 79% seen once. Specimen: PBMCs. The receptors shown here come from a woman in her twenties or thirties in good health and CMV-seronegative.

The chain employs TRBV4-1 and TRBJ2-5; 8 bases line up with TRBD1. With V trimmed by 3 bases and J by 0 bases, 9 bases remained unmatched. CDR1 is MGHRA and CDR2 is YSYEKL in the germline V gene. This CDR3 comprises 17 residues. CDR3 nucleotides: TGCGCCAGCAGCCATACACCGGGACAGGAGTACCAAGAGACCCAGTACTTC. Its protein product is CASSHTPGQEYQETQYF.

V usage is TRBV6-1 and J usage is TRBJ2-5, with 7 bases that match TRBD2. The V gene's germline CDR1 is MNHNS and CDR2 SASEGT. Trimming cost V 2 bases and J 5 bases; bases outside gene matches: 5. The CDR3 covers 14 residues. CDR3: CASSELAGDETQYF. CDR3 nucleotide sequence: TGTGCCAGCAGTGAATTGGCGGGAGATGAGACCCAGTACTTC.

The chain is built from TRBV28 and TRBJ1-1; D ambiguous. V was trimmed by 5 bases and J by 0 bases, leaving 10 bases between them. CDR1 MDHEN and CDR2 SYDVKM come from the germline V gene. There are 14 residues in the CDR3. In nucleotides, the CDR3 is TGTGCCAGCAGTCCCCAGGATTTGAACACTGAAGCTTTCTTT. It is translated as CASSPQDLNTEAFF.

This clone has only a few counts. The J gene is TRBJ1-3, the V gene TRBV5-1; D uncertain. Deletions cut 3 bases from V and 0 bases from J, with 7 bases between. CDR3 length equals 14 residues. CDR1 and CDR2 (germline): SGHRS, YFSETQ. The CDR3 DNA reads TGCGCCAGCAGCTCAGAATTCTCTGGAAACACCATATATTTT. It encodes CASSSEFSGNTIYF. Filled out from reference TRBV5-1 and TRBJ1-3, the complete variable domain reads KAGVTQTPRYLIKTRGQQVTLSCSPISGHRSVSWYQQTPGQGLQFLFEYFSETQRNKGNFPGRFSGRQFSNSRSEMNVSTLELGDSALYLCASSSEFSGNTIYFGEGSWLTVV.

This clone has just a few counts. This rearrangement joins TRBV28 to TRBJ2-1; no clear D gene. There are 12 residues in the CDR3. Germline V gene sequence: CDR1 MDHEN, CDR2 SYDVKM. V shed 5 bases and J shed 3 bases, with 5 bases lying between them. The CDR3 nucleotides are TGTGCCAGCAGTAGCGTCTACAATGAGCAGTTCTTC. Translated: CASSSVYNEQFF.

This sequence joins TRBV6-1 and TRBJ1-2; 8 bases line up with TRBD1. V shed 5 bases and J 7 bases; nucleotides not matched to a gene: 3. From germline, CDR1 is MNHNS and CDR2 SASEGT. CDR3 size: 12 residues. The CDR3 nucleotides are TGTGCCAGCAGTCAAGGACAGGGTGGCTACACCTTC. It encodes CASSQGQGGYTF.

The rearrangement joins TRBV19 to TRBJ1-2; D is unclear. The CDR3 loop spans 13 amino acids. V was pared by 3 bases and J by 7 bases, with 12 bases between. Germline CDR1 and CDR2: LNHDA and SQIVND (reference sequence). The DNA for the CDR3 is TGTGCCAGTAGTATGTCAGTTCTTGCTGGCTACACCTTC. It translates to CASSMSVLAGYTF.

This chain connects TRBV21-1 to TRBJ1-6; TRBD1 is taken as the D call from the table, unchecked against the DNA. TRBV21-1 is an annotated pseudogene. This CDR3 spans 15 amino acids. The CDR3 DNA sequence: TGTGCCAGCAGCATTGTGAGGAGGGGGCATTCACCCCTCCACTTT. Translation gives CASSIVRRGHSPLHF.

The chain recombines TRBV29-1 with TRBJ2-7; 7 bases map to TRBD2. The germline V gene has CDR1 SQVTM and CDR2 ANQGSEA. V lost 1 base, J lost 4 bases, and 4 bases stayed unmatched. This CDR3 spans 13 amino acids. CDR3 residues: CSVEGTSFYEQYF. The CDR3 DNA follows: TGCAGCGTTGAAGGGACTAGTTTTTACGAGCAGTACTTC.

Here the CDR3 reads CASRRRQGSSYNSPLHF. Written as DNA, the CDR3 is TGTGCCAGCAGAAGGCGACAGGGAAGCTCCTATAATTCACCCCTCCACTTT. The rearrangement joins TRBV5-4 to TRBJ1-6; 7 bases are shared with TRBD1. CDR1 is SGHNT and CDR2 is YYREEE in the germline V gene (reference sequence). CDR3 length: 17 residues. J was trimmed by 0 bases and V by 5 bases; bases with no gene match: 8.

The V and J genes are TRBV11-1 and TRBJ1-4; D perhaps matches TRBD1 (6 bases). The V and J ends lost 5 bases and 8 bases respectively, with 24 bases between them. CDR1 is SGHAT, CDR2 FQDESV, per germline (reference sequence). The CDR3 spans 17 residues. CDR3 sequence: CASSGSLGHGVMEKLFF. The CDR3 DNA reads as TGTGCCAGCAGCGGCAGTTTGGGACACGGGGTTATGGAAAAACTGTTTTTT. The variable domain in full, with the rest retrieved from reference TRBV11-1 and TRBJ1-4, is EAEVAQSPRYKITEKSQAVAFWCDPISGHATLYWYRQILGQGPELLVQFQDESVVDDSQLPKDRFSAERLKGVDSTLKIQPAELGDSAMYLCASSGSLGHGVMEKLFFGSGTQLSVL.

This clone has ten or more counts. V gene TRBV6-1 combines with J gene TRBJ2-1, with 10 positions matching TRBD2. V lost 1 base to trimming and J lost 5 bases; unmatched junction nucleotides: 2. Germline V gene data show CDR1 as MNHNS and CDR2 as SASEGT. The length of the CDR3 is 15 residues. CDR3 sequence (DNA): TGTGCCAGCAGTGAAGGGACTAGCGGAAACAATGAGCAGTTCTTC. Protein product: CASSEGTSGNNEQFF.

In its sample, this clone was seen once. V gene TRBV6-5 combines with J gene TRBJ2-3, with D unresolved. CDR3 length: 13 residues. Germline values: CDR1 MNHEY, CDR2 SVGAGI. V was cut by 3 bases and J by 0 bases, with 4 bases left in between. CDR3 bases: TGTGCCAGCAGTTATCGGAGCACAGATACGCAGTATTTT. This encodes CASSYRSTDTQYF.

The CDR3 sequence is CASSSQGSPLHF. In DNA, the CDR3 is TGTGCCAGCAGTTCACAGGGTTCACCCCTCCACTTT. The rearrangement joins TRBV6-5 to TRBJ1-6; tentative D call: TRBD1 (6 bases). Germline CDR1 and CDR2: MNHEY and SVGAGI. V dropped 4 bases and J dropped 9 bases, with 7 bases sitting between them. The CDR3 is 12 residues long.

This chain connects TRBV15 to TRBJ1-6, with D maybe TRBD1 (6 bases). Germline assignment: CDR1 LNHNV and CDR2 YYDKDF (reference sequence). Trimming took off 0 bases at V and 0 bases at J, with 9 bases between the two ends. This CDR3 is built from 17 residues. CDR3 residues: CATSRDAGASYNSPLHF. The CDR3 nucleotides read TGTGCCACCAGCAGAGATGCGGGGGCCTCCTATAATTCACCCCTCCACTTT.

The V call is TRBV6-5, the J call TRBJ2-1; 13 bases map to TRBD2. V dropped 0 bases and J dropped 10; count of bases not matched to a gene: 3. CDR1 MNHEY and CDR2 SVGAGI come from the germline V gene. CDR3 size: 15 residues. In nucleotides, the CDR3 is TGTGCCAGCAGTTACTCGGGGACTAGCGGGACGGAGCAGTTCTTC. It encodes CASSYSGTSGTEQFF.

CDR3 residues: CASSSSPAGGSYEQYF. CDR3 in DNA: TGTGCCAGCAGCTCCTCTCCAGCGGGAGGCTCCTACGAGCAGTACTTC. V and J are TRBV7-2 and TRBJ2-7; 9 nucleotides line up with TRBD2. The CDR3 is 16 amino acids. The V and J ends lost 4 bases and 0 bases, in that order; junction bases with no gene match: 7. Germline loops: CDR1 SGHTA, CDR2 FQGNSA.

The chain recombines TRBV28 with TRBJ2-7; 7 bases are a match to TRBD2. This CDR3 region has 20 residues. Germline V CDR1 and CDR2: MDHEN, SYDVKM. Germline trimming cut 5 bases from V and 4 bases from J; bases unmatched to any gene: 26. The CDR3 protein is CASSTSVGAYQPSYRYEQYF. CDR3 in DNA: TGTGCCAGCAGTACTAGCGTAGGCGCTTATCAGCCGTCGTACAGGTACGAGCAGTACTTC.

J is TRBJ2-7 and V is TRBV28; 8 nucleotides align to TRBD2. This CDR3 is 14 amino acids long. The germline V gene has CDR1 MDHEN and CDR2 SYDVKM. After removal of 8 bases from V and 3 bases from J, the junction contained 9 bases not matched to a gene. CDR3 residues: CASRPGGAYYEQYF. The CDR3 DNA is TGTGCCAGCCGCCCCGGGGGGGCCTACTACGAGCAGTACTTC.

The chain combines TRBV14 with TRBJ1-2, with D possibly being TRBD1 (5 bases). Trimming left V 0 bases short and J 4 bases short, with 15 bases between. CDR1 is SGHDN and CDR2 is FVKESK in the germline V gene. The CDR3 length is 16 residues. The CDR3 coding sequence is TGTGCCAGCAGCCAAGATGTCCCACGGACAACCTATGGCTACACCTTC. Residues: CASSQDVPRTTYGYTF.

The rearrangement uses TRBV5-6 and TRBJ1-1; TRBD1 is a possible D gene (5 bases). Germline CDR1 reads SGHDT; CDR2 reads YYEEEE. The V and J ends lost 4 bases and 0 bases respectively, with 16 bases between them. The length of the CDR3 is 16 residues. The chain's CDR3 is CASSPAGRQVNTEAFF. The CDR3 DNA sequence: TGTGCCAGCAGCCCGGCGGGGCGACAAGTGAACACTGAAGCTTTCTTT.

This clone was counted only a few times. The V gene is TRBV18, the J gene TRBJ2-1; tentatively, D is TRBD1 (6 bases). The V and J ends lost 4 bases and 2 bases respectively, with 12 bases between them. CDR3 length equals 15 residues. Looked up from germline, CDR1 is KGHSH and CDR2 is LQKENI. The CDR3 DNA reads TGTGCCAGCTCACACAGGGAAGGGGCCTACAATGAGCAGTTCTTC. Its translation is CASSHREGAYNEQFF.

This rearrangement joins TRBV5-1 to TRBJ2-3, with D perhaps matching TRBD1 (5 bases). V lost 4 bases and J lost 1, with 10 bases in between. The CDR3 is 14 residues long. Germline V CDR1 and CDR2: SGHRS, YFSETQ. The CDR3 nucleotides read TGCGCCAGCAGCCGCAGGGAACGCACAGATACGCAGTATTTT. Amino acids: CASSRRERTDTQYF.

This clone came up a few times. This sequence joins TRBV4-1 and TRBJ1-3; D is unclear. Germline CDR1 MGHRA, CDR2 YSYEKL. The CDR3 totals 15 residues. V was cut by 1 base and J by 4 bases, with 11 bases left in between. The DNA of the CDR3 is TGCGCCAGCAGCCAAGTGGTTGGCCTGGGAAACACCATATATTTT. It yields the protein CASSQVVGLGNTIYF.

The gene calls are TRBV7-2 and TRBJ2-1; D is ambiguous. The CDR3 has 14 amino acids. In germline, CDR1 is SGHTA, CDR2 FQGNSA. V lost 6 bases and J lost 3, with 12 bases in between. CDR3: CASRTSLDYNEQFF. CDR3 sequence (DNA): TGTGCCAGCAGGACATCCTTAGACTACAATGAGCAGTTCTTC.

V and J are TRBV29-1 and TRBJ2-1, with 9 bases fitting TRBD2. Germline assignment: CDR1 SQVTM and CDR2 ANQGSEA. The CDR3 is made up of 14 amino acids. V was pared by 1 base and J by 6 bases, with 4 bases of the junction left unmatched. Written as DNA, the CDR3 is TGCAGCGTTGAAGGGACTAGCGATTCCAATGAGCAGTTCTTC. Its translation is CSVEGTSDSNEQFF.